A single sample gave rise to the 28 T cell receptor beta chains below, sequenced in a study of T cell responses to AZD1222 COVID-19 vaccine. TCRdb's table, derived via immunoSEQ multiplex PCR, lists solely in-frame clones and lacks some. The sample records fewer than 150,000 clones, around nine tenths being singletons. Sequencing was performed on peripheral blood, taken on day 0 of AZD1222 vaccination. Receptors were obtained from an adult in good health.

The genes are TRBV6-5 and TRBJ2-3, with D perhaps given as TRBD1 or TRBD2 (5 bases each). V was trimmed by 6 bases and J by 5 bases, leaving 12 bases between them. In germline, CDR1 is MNHEY, CDR2 SVGAGI. The CDR3 has 13 residues. The CDR3 protein is CASRGAGEDTQYF. CDR3 nucleotides: TGTGCCAGCAGAGGGGCCGGGGAAGATACGCAGTATTTT.

J is TRBJ1-4 and V is TRBV15, with D uncertain. V lost 6 bases, J lost 5 bases, and 7 bases lay in between. Germline values: CDR1 LNHNV, CDR2 YYDKDF (reference sequence). The CDR3 is made up of 12 amino acids. The CDR3 region is CATRMGNEKLFF. CDR3 DNA: TGTGCCACCAGGATGGGGAATGAAAAACTGTTTTTT.

The chain recombines TRBV19 with TRBJ1-1, with D possibly being TRBD1 (6 bases). The germline V gene encodes CDR1 LNHDA and CDR2 SQIVND (reference sequence). The CDR3 is made up of 16 amino acids. Trimming took off 0 bases at V and 1 base at J, with 12 bases between the two ends. In nucleotides, the CDR3 is TGTGCCAGTAGTATAGATCTCGGAGGGGGGAACACTGAAGCTTTCTTT. Translated, it gives CASSIDLGGGNTEAFF. Combining the CDR3 with reference TRBV19 and TRBJ1-1 gives the whole variable domain DGGITQSPKYLFRKEGQNVTLSCEQNLNHDAMYWYRQDPGQGLRLIYYSQIVNDFQKGDIAEGYSVSREKKESFPLTVTSAQKNPTAFYLCASSIDLGGGNTEAFFGQGTRLTVV.

This chain connects TRBV7-9 to TRBJ2-3; 10 bases are a match to TRBD2. After removal of 7 bases from V and 0 bases from J, the junction contained 13 bases not matched to a gene. Germline V gene data show CDR1 as SEHNR and CDR2 as FQNEAQ (reference sequence). The CDR3 totals 18 residues. The CDR3 DNA reads as TGTGCCAGCACTCTTTCTAGCGGGAGTGTTCTAAGCACAGATACGCAGTATTTT. It is translated as CASTLSSGSVLSTDTQYF.

The chain couples TRBV3-1 (or the pseudogene TRBV3-2) to TRBJ1-2, with TRBD1 matching 9 bases. There are 15 residues in the CDR3. Germline V gene sequence: CDR1 LGHDT, CDR2 YNNKEL (reference sequence). Trimming removed 4 bases from V and 7 bases from J; junction bases left unmatched: 10. The CDR3 is CASSRRTGVSGGYTF. CDR3 nucleotide sequence: TGTGCCAGCAGCCGCCGGACAGGGGTGAGTGGTGGCTACACCTTC.

The chain uses TRBV3-1 (or the pseudogene TRBV3-2) and TRBJ1-2, with D unresolved. The CDR3 extends over 14 amino acids. Germline V gene lookup returns CDR1 LGHDT and CDR2 YNNKEL (reference sequence). The V end lost 4 bases, the J end lost 1 base, and 10 bases lay between the germline ends. CDR3 nucleotides: TGTGCCAGCAGCCGTAAGGAGGGTAACTATGGCTACACCTTC. This translates into CASSRKEGNYGYTF.

This chain's CDR3 is CASSQSAGRGPGNTIYF. The CDR3 nucleotides read TGCGCCAGCAGCCAGTCCGCCGGCAGGGGGCCTGGAAACACCATATATTTT. The chain joins TRBV4-1 to TRBJ1-3; 8 bases are shared with TRBD1. Unmatched junction bases numbered 9, after V lost 3 bases and J lost 2 bases. The CDR3 is 17 residues long. Germline lookup yields CDR1 MGHRA and CDR2 YSYEKL.

The chain couples TRBV20-1 to TRBJ2-3; maybe TRBD2 (6 bases). This CDR3 is 13 amino acids long. V was clipped by 3 bases and J by 3 bases, with 10 bases between them. Germline V gene lookup returns CDR1 DFQATT and CDR2 SNEGSKA (reference sequence). CDR3 sequence reads: CSASSGLTDTQYF. The CDR3 DNA sequence: TGCAGTGCTAGTAGCGGATTAACAGATACGCAGTATTTT.

The chain combines TRBV5-4 with TRBJ2-3; TRBD2 aligns across 7 bases. The CDR3 loop spans 16 amino acids. J gave up 2 bases and V 2 bases, and 8 bases lay outside the gene matches. Germline loops: CDR1 SGHNT, CDR2 YYREEE (reference sequence). CDR3 region: CASSLAGSRATDTQYF. The CDR3 nucleotides read TGTGCCAGCAGCTTAGCGGGGTCGAGGGCCACAGATACGCAGTATTTT.

The genes are TRBV6-2 or TRBV6-3 and TRBJ1-5; 10 bases line up with TRBD1. The ends lost 4 bases at V and 1 base at J; junction bases unmatched: 13. The CDR3 contains 19 residues. CDR1 MNHEY and CDR2 SVGEGT come from the germline V gene. The CDR3 reads CASSFLTGGAGRSNQPQHF. The CDR3 DNA reads as TGTGCCAGCAGTTTTTTGACAGGGGGCGCCGGGAGGAGCAATCAGCCCCAGCATTTT.

The chain recombines TRBV6-5 with TRBJ2-5; D perhaps matches TRBD2 (5 bases). V lost 9 bases to trimming and J lost 0 bases, with 11 bases between them. This CDR3 contains 13 residues. Per the germline V gene, CDR1 is MNHEY and CDR2 is SVGAGI. This CDR3 is CASTLAYQETQYF. DNA of the CDR3: TGTGCCAGTACTTTAGCGTACCAAGAGACCCAGTACTTC.

This chain joins TRBV19 and TRBJ1-5; TRBD1 matches at 7 bases. The CDR3 totals 14 residues. Germline CDR1 is LNHDA and CDR2 is SQIVND (reference sequence). V gave up 0 bases and J gave up 7 bases; unmatched junction bases: 3. The CDR3 here is CASSIDSGGQPQHF. DNA for the CDR3: TGTGCCAGTAGTATAGATTCAGGGGGGCAGCCCCAGCATTTT.

DNA for the CDR3: TGCGCCAGCAGCCAGGGGGGGGTACAGGCAGATACGCAGTATTTT. Amino acid sequence: CASSQGGVQADTQYF. V usage is TRBV4-3 and J usage is TRBJ2-3; 7 positions agree with TRBD2. CDR1 is LGHNA and CDR2 is YSLEER in the germline V gene. The CDR3 has 15 amino acids. J lost 4 bases, V lost 3 bases, and 7 bases had no gene match.

The chain uses TRBV25-1 and TRBJ1-1, with D perhaps matching TRBD1 (5 bases). Germline CDR1 is MGHDK and CDR2 is SYGVNS. CDR3 length: 14 amino acids. V shed 5 bases and J shed 3 bases, with 13 bases lying between them. The CDR3 here is CASSPAGGYTEAFF. The DNA of the CDR3 is TGTGCCAGCAGTCCAGCGGGGGGATACACTGAAGCTTTCTTT.

The count of this clone is one. The V and J genes are TRBV7-2 and TRBJ1-5; 12 bases map to TRBD1. This CDR3 has 17 amino acids. CDR1 SGHTA and CDR2 FQGNSA come from the germline V gene. The V and J ends lost 1 base and 9 bases, in that order; junction bases with no gene match: 10. This CDR3 reads CASSLEAGTGGLRPQHF. In DNA form, the CDR3 reads TGTGCCAGCAGCTTAGAAGCTGGGACAGGGGGCTTGAGGCCCCAGCATTTT.

The rearrangement links TRBV27 to TRBJ2-5; D unclear. The CDR3 sequence is 12 residues long. V lost 3 bases and J lost 6, with 8 bases in between. CDR1 is MNHEY, CDR2 SMNVEV, per germline (reference sequence). Here the CDR3 DNA reads TGTGCCAGCAGTTTTCGTGGGAAGACCCAGTACTTC. This translates into CASSFRGKTQYF.

This chain joins TRBV6-5 and TRBJ2-1, with TRBD1 identical over 8 bases. The CDR3 is made up of 14 amino acids. Germline-derived CDR1 and CDR2 are MNHEY and SVGAGI. After removal of 8 bases from V and 3 bases from J, the junction contained 6 bases not matched to a gene. The CDR3 bases are TGTGCCAGCCGGAGGACAGGGATCTACAATGAGCAGTTCTTC. Its translation: CASRRTGIYNEQFF.

This rearrangement joins TRBV7-2 to TRBJ2-1; 11 positions agree with TRBD2. V shed 6 bases and J 4 bases; nucleotides not matched to a gene: 11. The CDR3 runs to 17 residues. Per germline, CDR1 SGHTA and CDR2 FQGNSA. CDR3: CASRFRATSGIYNEQFF. The CDR3 DNA sequence: TGTGCCAGCAGGTTTAGGGCGACTAGCGGGATTTACAATGAGCAGTTCTTC.

The chain couples TRBV11-2 to TRBJ2-1, with unresolved D. This CDR3 is 15 amino acids long. Germline CDR1 is SGHAT and CDR2 is FQNNGV. Trimming stripped 3 bases from V and 4 bases from J, with 13 bases between. In DNA form, the CDR3 reads TGTGCCAGCAGCTTTTTGCAAGCCTTTTACAATGAGCAGTTCTTC. Its protein product is CASSFLQAFYNEQFF.

The CDR3 DNA sequence: TGTGCCAGCAGCCCCAGGGACAGACAAGTTTCACCCCTCCACTTT. Translated: CASSPRDRQVSPLHF. The V and J genes are TRBV11-3 and TRBJ1-6; 7 bases line up with TRBD1. There are 15 residues in the CDR3. In germline, CDR1 is SGHNT, CDR2 YENEEA. The V and J ends lost 5 bases and 9 bases, in that order; junction bases with no gene match: 10.

The V and J genes are TRBV7-2 and TRBJ2-7; TRBD1 matches at 7 bases. This CDR3 region has 16 residues. The germline CDR1 and CDR2 sequences are SGHTA and FQGNSA. V was pared by 6 bases and J by 3 bases, with 14 bases of the junction left unmatched. The CDR3 reads CASRADRLPQGYEQYF. Here the CDR3 DNA reads TGTGCCAGCAGAGCGGACAGGTTGCCCCAGGGCTACGAGCAGTACTTC.

The CDR3 loop is CASSIAGGPGGNEQFF. CDR3 in DNA: TGTGCCAGTAGTATAGCGGGAGGGCCCGGTGGCAATGAGCAGTTCTTC. V usage is TRBV19 and J usage is TRBJ2-1, with 8 bases matching TRBD2. With V trimmed by 1 base and J by 6 bases, 8 bases remained unmatched. CDR1 is LNHDA and CDR2 is SQIVND in the germline V gene (reference sequence). The CDR3 contains 16 residues.

This clone was counted once. The chain carries TRBV6-5 and TRBJ1-1; 8 nucleotides agree with TRBD1. There are 15 residues in the CDR3. V shed 6 bases, J shed 8 bases, and the junction held 14 bases outside the gene matches. Per germline, CDR1 MNHEY and CDR2 SVGAGI. DNA of the CDR3: TGTGCCAGCAGCAATCCGGGACAGGAGGACTGGGAAGCTTTCTTT. Translating gives CASSNPGQEDWEAFF.

This clone was detected only a few times. The chain is built from TRBV29-1 and TRBJ2-3, with 13 bases lining up with TRBD2. The CDR3 length is 14 residues. Germline CDR1 is SQVTM and CDR2 is ANQGSEA. The V segment lost 8 bases and the J segment 5 bases; nucleotides outside the gene matches: 7. CDR3 region: CSTGLAGAGDTQYF. The CDR3, as DNA: TGCAGCACCGGACTAGCGGGAGCCGGAGATACGCAGTATTTT.

The chain combines TRBV5-1 with TRBJ2-5; D gene ambiguous. Germline values: CDR1 SGHRS, CDR2 YFSETQ. The CDR3 has 13 residues. The germline V and J ends were trimmed by 0 bases and 1 base, with 4 bases remaining between them. In DNA form, the CDR3 reads TGCGCCAGCAGCTTGGGCGGCCAAGAGACCCAGTACTTC. This sequence encodes CASSLGGQETQYF.

This clone was seen more than once but under ten times. The J gene is TRBJ1-2, the V gene TRBV12-5; no definite D call. This CDR3 has 18 residues. Germline V lookup: CDR1 LGHNT, CDR2 FRNRAP. V lost 5 bases, J lost 4 bases, and 26 bases lay in between. The CDR3 reads CASGPQKPMDGIIYGYTF. The DNA of the CDR3 is TGTGCTAGTGGTCCGCAAAAGCCCATGGACGGAATAATCTATGGCTACACCTTC.

The rearrangement links TRBV6-1 to TRBJ1-3, with no clear D. The CDR3 runs to 16 residues. V dropped 0 bases and J dropped 0 bases, with 9 bases sitting between them. Germline CDR1 is MNHNS and CDR2 is SASEGT. As DNA, the CDR3 is TGTGCCAGCAGTGAAGCCCCCCCAAGCTCTGGAAACACCATATATTTT. Translated: CASSEAPPSSGNTIYF.

The genes are TRBV12-3 or TRBV12-4 and TRBJ2-3; no definite D call. The CDR3 is 11 amino acids. The V and J ends lost 3 bases and 6 bases respectively, with 4 bases between them. The CDR3 DNA follows: TGTGCCAGCAGTTTGAAGGATACGCAGTATTTT. This gives the protein CASSLKDTQYF.